The source of this T cell receptor (beta chain) is a study of blood T cell repertoires in COVID-19. The V gene end was trimmed by 6 bases and the J gene end by 6 bases; junction bases not matched to a gene: 4. The CDR3 totals 14 residues. Germline V gene lookup returns CDR1 SNHLY and CDR2 FYNNEI. Profiling relied on immunoSEQ multiplex PCR, and the TCRdb table lists in-frame clones only, not all of them. The sample records some 250,000 clones, around 87% being singletons. The source material was peripheral blood. J is TRBJ2-5 and V is TRBV2; 13 bases map to TRBD2. This TCR was recovered from a woman aged 25-40 years who had recovered from COVID-19. The CDR3 nucleotides read TGTGCCAGCAGAACTAGCGGGGGGGCACAGACCCAGTACTTC. Protein product: CASRTSGGAQTQYF.